Below are 28 T cell receptor beta chains sequenced from a single sample in a study of CD8+ T cells in alopecia areata. RNA extraction was followed by reverse transcription into cDNA, which acted as the sequencing template. The protocol was immunoSEQ multiplex PCR, while the TCRdb copy is restricted to in-frame clones and leaves out a portion. Of a few hundred thousand clones listed, approximately 53% are singletons. Source material: CD8+ T cells sorted from blood. These receptor sequences come from a human donor in good health.

The chain carries TRBV7-7 and TRBJ2-3; 12 positions match TRBD2. CDR1 and CDR2 from the germline V gene are SSHAT and FNYEAQ (reference sequence). The ends lost 5 bases at V and 1 base at J; junction bases unmatched: 1. The CDR3 spans 15 residues. CDR3 region: CASSPSGGGTDTQYF. The CDR3 coding sequence is TGTGCCAGCAGCCCTAGCGGGGGGGGCACAGATACGCAGTATTTT.

The chain joins TRBV13 to TRBJ2-5, with a tentative D call TRBD2 (5 bases). Germline CDR1 and CDR2: PRHDT and FYEKMQ (reference sequence). This CDR3 spans 14 amino acids. The V end lost 1 base, the J end lost 6 bases, and 12 bases lay between the germline ends. CDR3 DNA sequence: TGTGCCAGCAGCTTAGAAGGCTCGGGGAAGACCCAGTACTTC. Its protein product is CASSLEGSGKTQYF.

This chain uses TRBV11-2 with TRBJ2-5; 7 bases align to TRBD1. Looked up from germline, CDR1 is SGHAT and CDR2 is FQNNGV. The V and J ends lost 4 bases and 0 bases, in that order; junction bases with no gene match: 2. There are 14 residues in the CDR3. DNA of the CDR3: TGTGCCAGCAGCTCCAGGGGGAACCAAGAGACCCAGTACTTC. Its protein product is CASSSRGNQETQYF.

This clone showed up just once. The J gene is TRBJ1-2, the V gene TRBV7-2; D may be TRBD1 (6 bases). In germline, CDR1 is SGHTA, CDR2 FQGNSA. The length of the CDR3 is 12 residues. V was shortened by 4 bases and J by 10 bases, with 13 bases between the two germline ends. CDR3 in DNA: TGTGCCAGCAGCTACGTGGGGACAACCTACACCTTC. This sequence encodes CASSYVGTTYTF.

CDR3 residues: CSAGGQGVSEAFF. DNA for the CDR3: TGCAGCGCCGGAGGACAGGGGGTTTCTGAAGCTTTCTTT. V is TRBV29-1 and J is TRBJ1-1, with 10 nucleotides matching TRBD1. With V trimmed by 7 bases and J by 6 bases, 8 bases remained unmatched. Germline loops: CDR1 SQVTM, CDR2 ANQGSEA. This CDR3 comprises 13 residues. The full variable domain, its missing parts supplied by reference TRBV29-1 and TRBJ1-1, is SAVISQKPSRDICQRGTSLTIQCQVDSQVTMMFWYRQQPGQSLTLIATANQGSEATYESGFVIDKFPISRPNLTFSTLTVSNMSPEDSSIYLCSAGGQGVSEAFFGQGTRLTVV.

This chain connects TRBV4-1 to TRBJ1-5; the D gene is possibly TRBD1 (5 bases). With 1 base removed from V and 9 bases from J, the gap between germline ends came to 16 bases. Germline lookup yields CDR1 MGHRA and CDR2 YSYEKL. The CDR3 consists of 15 residues. CDR3 protein: CASSQGATPGRPQHF. The CDR3 DNA sequence: TGCGCCAGCAGCCAAGGGGCCACCCCGGGACGGCCCCAGCATTTT.

This rearrangement joins TRBV29-1 to TRBJ1-2; TRBD1 matches 7 bases. The CDR3 extends over 11 amino acids. J gave up 6 bases and V 7 bases, and 5 bases lay outside the gene matches. Germline assignment: CDR1 SQVTM and CDR2 ANQGSEA. Here the CDR3 reads CSAIGTDGYTF. Written as DNA, the CDR3 is TGCAGCGCCATCGGGACAGATGGCTACACCTTC.

V gene TRBV4-1 combines with J gene TRBJ2-1; 10 positions match TRBD1. Germline assignment: CDR1 MGHRA and CDR2 YSYEKL. The CDR3 runs to 17 residues. V dropped 2 bases and J dropped 6; count of bases not matched to a gene: 10. CDR3 protein: CASSQPYRDRGLNEQFF. In DNA, the CDR3 is TGCGCCAGCAGCCAACCTTACCGGGACAGGGGACTCAATGAGCAGTTCTTC.

V is TRBV27 and J is TRBJ1-1; D is uncertain. This CDR3 has 17 amino acids. The V end was cut by 6 bases, the J end by 1 base, with 21 bases between. The germline V gene encodes CDR1 MNHEY and CDR2 SMNVEV (reference sequence). CDR3 region: CASRPVIPGVGNTEAFF. DNA of the CDR3: TGTGCCAGCAGGCCAGTTATTCCTGGGGTGGGGAACACTGAAGCTTTCTTT.

V usage is TRBV28 and J usage is TRBJ1-5; 10 positions agree with TRBD1. The J segment lost 6 bases and the V segment lost 3 bases, leaving 11 bases of the junction unmatched. Germline assignment: CDR1 MDHEN and CDR2 SYDVKM. The CDR3 has 17 residues. The CDR3 region has the DNA TGTGCCAGCAGTTTGAGGGACAGGGGCTTGAAGGGTCAGCCCCAGCATTTT. Its translation is CASSLRDRGLKGQPQHF.

This clone turned up a few times. The V call is TRBV29-1, the J call TRBJ2-1, with D possibly matching TRBD2 (6 bases). Trimming removed 1 base at V and 0 bases at J, with 16 bases between. The CDR3 has 17 residues. Germline loops: CDR1 SQVTM, CDR2 ANQGSEA. The CDR3, as DNA: TGCAGCGTTGAAGGGATTAGCCGGGGAGGCTCCTACAATGAGCAGTTCTTC. It translates to CSVEGISRGGSYNEQFF.

As for this clone: This clone may be a read error of a much larger clone one base away. The rearrangement uses TRBV25-1 and TRBJ1-1; D is undetermined. The CDR3 covers 11 residues. Germline values: CDR1 MGHDK, CDR2 SYGVNS. Trimming pared 9 bases from V and 1 base from J, leaving 6 bases between. Written as DNA, the CDR3 is TGTGCCAGTAGCAGGAACACTGAAGCTTTCTTT. Protein sequence: CASSRNTEAFF.

The chain carries TRBV25-1 and TRBJ1-1; D is unclear. Germline CDR1 and CDR2: MGHDK and SYGVNS. The CDR3 has 13 residues. V was clipped by 3 bases and J by 5 bases, with 10 bases between them. The CDR3 DNA reads as TGTGCCAGCAGTGATGGAGGGAGGACTGAAGCTTTCTTT. Amino acid sequence: CASSDGGRTEAFF.

This clone was observed a handful of times. The chain recombines TRBV4-1 with TRBJ2-1; D uncertain. V lost 0 bases to trimming and J lost 8 bases, with 8 bases between them. CDR3 length equals 13 residues. The germline gives CDR1 MGHRA, CDR2 YSYEKL. In nucleotides, the CDR3 is TGCGCCAGCAGCCAAGAGGCTAGTGATGAGCAGTTCTTC. Translating it yields CASSQEASDEQFF.

This clone was seen only once. CDR3 nucleotides: TGTGCCTGGGAGGCCGAGGGGAACACTGAAGCTTTCTTT. Its translation: CAWEAEGNTEAFF. The chain recombines TRBV30 with TRBJ1-1; no definite D call. This CDR3 is built from 13 residues. CDR1 GTSNPN and CDR2 SVGIG come from the germline V gene (reference sequence). V shed 5 bases and J shed 1 base, with 11 bases lying between them. The full variable domain, its missing parts supplied by reference TRBV30 and TRBJ1-1, is SQTIHQWPATLVQPVGSPLSLECTVEGTSNPNLYWYRQAAGRGLQLLFYSVGIGQISSEVPQNLSASRPQDRQFILSSKKLLLSDSGFYLCAWEAEGNTEAFFGQGTRLTVV.

The V gene is TRBV7-9, the J gene TRBJ2-4, with 12 bases matching TRBD1. V gave up 5 bases and J gave up 11 bases; unmatched junction bases: 7. The CDR3 spans 14 residues. Per germline, CDR1 SEHNR and CDR2 FQNEAQ (reference sequence). CDR3 amino acids: CASSEGQGALVQYF. The CDR3 DNA follows: TGTGCCAGCAGCGAGGGACAGGGGGCCCTCGTTCAGTACTTC.

V is TRBV6-6 and J is TRBJ1-4; 8 nucleotides align to TRBD1. V was clipped by 4 bases and J by 7 bases; unmatched bases: 8. The germline CDR1 and CDR2 sequences are MNHNY and SVGAGI (reference sequence). The CDR3 is made up of 15 amino acids. Here the CDR3 reads CASSSETGAFEKLFF. CDR3 sequence (DNA): TGTGCCAGCAGTTCAGAGACAGGGGCTTTTGAAAAACTGTTTTTT.

The genes are TRBV2 and TRBJ2-1; 7 positions agree with TRBD2. Trimming removed 2 bases from V and 5 bases from J; junction bases left unmatched: 6. The CDR3 has 15 amino acids. Germline V gives CDR1 SNHLY, CDR2 FYNNEI. The CDR3 DNA is TGTGCCAGCAGTGAACCCGGACTAGTGGACAATGAGCAGTTCTTC. Translated, it gives CASSEPGLVDNEQFF.

The gene calls are TRBV7-9 and TRBJ2-3; no definite D call. V lost 5 bases and J lost 5, with 8 bases in between. This CDR3 is built from 12 residues. The V gene's germline CDR1 is SEHNR and CDR2 FQNEAQ (reference sequence). CDR3 loop: CASSREKDTQYF. The CDR3 DNA reads as TGTGCCAGCAGCCGCGAAAAAGATACGCAGTATTTT.

The CDR3 nucleotides read TGTGCCAGCAGTTCCGGACAAGTCAAGTTCTTC. The encoded protein is CASSSGQVKFF. This rearrangement joins TRBV27 to TRBJ2-1, with D perhaps TRBD1 (5 bases). Between the trimmed V and J ends, which lost 4 bases and 14 bases, there was a span of 12 bases. Germline V CDR1 and CDR2: MNHEY, SMNVEV (reference sequence). The CDR3 runs to 11 residues.

This clone was counted only a few times. The rearrangement joins TRBV7-9 to TRBJ1-1, with a tentative D call TRBD1 (6 bases). This CDR3 is built from 16 residues. Trimming stripped 4 bases from V and 1 base from J, with 16 bases between. Germline CDR1 reads SEHNR; CDR2 reads FQNEAQ (reference sequence). The CDR3 sequence: CASSSIAKQGNTEAFF. CDR3 DNA: TGTGCCAGCAGCTCCATTGCAAAACAGGGGAACACTGAAGCTTTCTTT. Combining the CDR3 with reference TRBV7-9 and TRBJ1-1 gives the whole variable domain DTGVSQNPRHKITKRGQNVTFRCDPISEHNRLYWYRQTLGQGPEFLTYFQNEAQLEKSRLLSDRFSAERPKGSFSTLEIQRTEQGDSAMYLCASSSIAKQGNTEAFFGQGTRLTVV.

This clone was detected only once. The chain carries TRBV7-9 and TRBJ2-7, with 10 bases that match TRBD1. The CDR3 totals 18 residues. V lost 3 bases to trimming and J lost 0 bases; unmatched junction nucleotides: 11. The V gene's germline CDR1 is SEHNR and CDR2 FQNEAQ (reference sequence). CDR3 nucleotides: TGTGCCAGCAGCTTTCCCTCCGGACAGGGGGTTAACTCCTACGAGCAGTACTTC. Its translation: CASSFPSGQGVNSYEQYF.

This chain links TRBV9 with TRBJ2-7; a possible D gene is TRBD2 (6 bases). CDR3 length: 13 residues. Trimming shortened V by 3 bases and J by 5 bases, and 12 bases separated the two germline ends. Germline CDR1 reads SGDLS; CDR2 reads YYNGEE. The CDR3 reads CASSGGRIDEQYF. The CDR3 region has the DNA TGTGCCAGCAGCGGGGGGAGGATTGACGAGCAGTACTTC. The complete variable domain, with remaining parts taken from reference TRBV9 and TRBJ2-7, reads DSGVTQTPKHLITATGQRVTLRCSPRSGDLSVYWYQQSLDQGLQFLIQYYNGEERAKGNILERFSAQQFPDLHSELNLSSLELGDSALYFCASSGGRIDEQYFGPGTRLTVT.

In this sample, this clone turned up a few times. V gene TRBV29-1 combines with J gene TRBJ2-1; 7 nucleotides agree with TRBD2. The ends lost 1 base at V and 6 bases at J; junction bases unmatched: 3. The length of the CDR3 is 13 residues. CDR1 and CDR2 from the germline V gene are SQVTM and ANQGSEA. The CDR3 sequence: CSVEGPGGNEQFF. The CDR3 region has the DNA TGCAGCGTTGAAGGTCCGGGGGGCAATGAGCAGTTCTTC.

CDR3: CASSYGRGSYEQYF. CDR3 in DNA: TGTGCCAGCAGTTACGGACGTGGCTCCTACGAGCAGTACTTC. This chain links TRBV6-5 with TRBJ2-7; D remains unclear. Deletions cut 2 bases from V and 0 bases from J, with 8 bases between. This CDR3 contains 14 residues. Germline CDR1 MNHEY, CDR2 SVGAGI.

The CDR3 DNA follows: TGTGCCAGCAGCCAAGGACAGGGGATAGATACGCAGTATTTT. Translating it yields CASSQGQGIDTQYF. The rearrangement uses TRBV14 and TRBJ2-3; 8 bases agree with TRBD1. Germline V lookup: CDR1 SGHDN, CDR2 FVKESK. The CDR3 contains 14 residues. Unmatched junction bases numbered 2, after V lost 1 base and J lost 5 bases.

The J gene is TRBJ1-2, the V gene TRBV29-1; the D gene is possibly TRBD1 (6 bases). Germline CDR1 SQVTM, CDR2 ANQGSEA. CDR3 length: 13 amino acids. V was pared by 6 bases and J by 3 bases, with 14 bases between. The CDR3 DNA sequence: TGCAGCGTGAGGGACAAAAGCGACTATGGCTACACCTTC. Its protein is CSVRDKSDYGYTF.

The CDR3 protein is CATSRDLGQGSEAFF. The CDR3 nucleotides read TGTGCCACCAGCAGAGATCTCGGACAGGGTTCTGAAGCTTTCTTT. V and J are TRBV15 and TRBJ1-1, with 8 bases fitting TRBD1. Unmatched junction bases numbered 6, after V lost 0 bases and J lost 6 bases. This CDR3 has 15 residues. Germline V lookup: CDR1 LNHNV, CDR2 YYDKDF (reference sequence).